These T cell receptor beta chains were read from a single sample in a study of shared clonotypes between healthy human individuals. Assay used: immunoSEQ multiplex PCR; TCRdb lists only in-frame clones, some missing. The table records around 2.3 million clones, roughly 95% of them present only once. Sample: naive CD4+ T cells sorted from blood. The receptors stem from a young man in good health. The CDR3 runs from the conserved cysteine through the conserved F or W. A D gene is named only where the DNA matches it firmly. Clone sizes are given selectively: once, few, many, or a class where the clone is expanded.

clone size	D gene	V gene	J gene	CDR3 protein	CDR3 DNA
NA	NA	TRBV4-2	TRBJ2-6	CASSQAGGANVLTF	TGTGCCAGCAGCCAAGCGGGAGGGGCCAACGTCCTGACTTTC
NA	NA	TRBV4-3	TRBJ2-7	CASSPTAWAQYEQYF	TGCGCCAGCAGCCCCACCGCCTGGGCACAGTACGAGCAGTACTTC
NA	NA	TRBV5-1	TRBJ1-2	CASSLEGWGYTF	TGCGCCAGCAGCCTGGAGGGGTGGGGCTACACCTTC
NA	NA	TRBV20-1	TRBJ1-4	CSAMNNEKLFF	TGCAGTGCCATGAACAATGAAAAACTGTTTTTT
NA	TRBD1	TRBV7-9	TRBJ1-2	CASSPDREGGYTF	TGTGCCAGCAGCCCCGACAGGGAAGGCGGCTACACCTTC
NA	NA	TRBV19	TRBJ2-7	CASSIRDGNYEQYF	TGTGCCAGTAGTATAAGGGACGGGAACTACGAGCAGTACTTC
few	NA	TRBV30	TRBJ2-7	CAWSDPYEQYF	TGTGCCTGGAGTGACCCCTACGAGCAGTACTTC
NA	NA	TRBV7-2	TRBJ2-3	CASSFAGAIDTQYF	TGTGCCAGCAGCTTTGCAGGGGCGATAGATACGCAGTATTTT
NA	TRBD1	TRBV6-6	TRBJ2-3	CASRGTRTGTDTQYF	TGTGCCAGCAGGGGGACGCGGACAGGAACAGATACGCAGTATTTT
NA	NA	TRBV7-8	TRBJ2-3	CASSQGTDTQYF	TGTGCCAGCAGTCAGGGTACGGATACGCAGTATTTT
few	TRBD1	TRBV19	TRBJ2-7	CARPGQGYEQYF	TGTGCCAGACCGGGACAGGGGTACGAGCAGTACTTC
NA	TRBD1	TRBV5-8	TRBJ2-7	CASSREPDRAYEQYF	TGTGCCAGCAGTCGTGAGCCTGACAGGGCCTACGAGCAGTACTTC
NA	TRBD1	TRBV2	TRBJ2-2	CASRIFRTGGTGELFF	TGTGCCAGCAGAATTTTTCGGACAGGGGGCACCGGGGAGCTGTTTTTT
NA	NA	TRBV11-2	TRBJ1-3	CASSLAGFSGNTIYF	TGTGCCAGCAGCTTAGCGGGCTTCTCTGGAAACACCATATATTTT
NA	NA	TRBV14	TRBJ1-2	CASSQVAGLSGYTF	TGTGCCAGCAGCCAAGTCGCAGGTCTGAGTGGCTACACCTTC
NA	NA	TRBV14	TRBJ2-5	CASSRNDVTQETQYF	TGTGCCAGCAGCCGAAACGACGTTACGCAAGAGACCCAGTACTTC
NA	NA	TRBV11-2	TRBJ2-7	CASSLAGLAYSYEQYF	TGTGCCAGCAGCTTAGCTGGTCTAGCCTACTCCTACGAGCAGTACTTC
NA	TRBD1	TRBV5-4	TRBJ2-7	CASSRDRGGEQYF	TGTGCCAGCAGTCGAGACAGGGGAGGCGAGCAGTACTTC
NA	TRBD2	TRBV10-1	TRBJ2-1	CASVVGGWNNEQFF	TGCGCCAGCGTTGTGGGAGGGTGGAACAATGAGCAGTTCTTC
NA	TRBD2	TRBV18	TRBJ2-3	CASRNSGGADTQYF	TGTGCCAGCCGGAATAGCGGGGGGGCAGATACGCAGTATTTT
NA	NA	TRBV7-2	TRBJ1-2	CASSPRQENYGYTF	TGTGCCAGCAGCCCAAGACAGGAGAACTATGGCTACACCTTC
NA	TRBD1	TRBV27	TRBJ1-5	CASGTGQYQPQHF	TGTGCCAGCGGGACAGGGCAGTATCAGCCCCAGCATTTT
NA	NA	TRBV27	TRBJ2-1	CASGRTPGNEQFF	TGTGCCAGCGGGCGGACTCCCGGGAATGAGCAGTTCTTC
NA	TRBD1	TRBV6-4	TRBJ1-5	CASSETGGGQPQHF	TGTGCCAGCAGTGAAACAGGGGGCGGTCAGCCCCAGCATTTT
NA	NA	TRBV27	TRBJ1-5	CASSSQVGSNQPQHF	TGTGCCAGCAGTTCCCAGGTAGGGAGCAATCAGCCCCAGCATTTT
NA	NA	TRBV28	TRBJ1-2	CASSPDVNYGYTF	TGTGCCAGCAGTCCAGACGTAAACTATGGCTACACCTTC
NA	NA	TRBV6-5	TRBJ1-1	CASSYQVGEAFF	TGTGCCAGCAGTTACCAGGTGGGGGAAGCTTTCTTT
NA	NA	TRBV28	TRBJ1-1	CASSQLTGFHTEAFF	TGTGCCAGCAGTCAGTTGACAGGTTTTCACACTGAAGCTTTCTTT
NA	NA	TRBV7-9	TRBJ2-1	CASGNGKKNEQFF	TGTGCCAGCGGGAACGGGAAGAAGAATGAGCAGTTCTTC
NA	NA	TRBV7-3	TRBJ1-6	CASSLLSQGNSPLHF	TGTGCCAGCAGCTTACTGAGTCAGGGGAATTCACCCCTCCACTTT
NA	NA	TRBV6-1	TRBJ1-1	CASREMAVNTEAFF	TGTGCCAGCAGGGAAATGGCGGTGAACACTGAAGCTTTCTTT
few	NA	TRBV11-2	TRBJ1-6	CASSLDGRETPLHF	TGTGCCAGCAGCTTAGACGGGAGGGAAACACCCCTCCACTTT
NA	NA	TRBV2	TRBJ2-7	CASTAASYEQYF	TGTGCCAGCACCGCTGCTTCCTACGAGCAGTACTTC
NA	NA	TRBV7-9	TRBJ2-5	CASSPRAGYQETQYF	TGTGCCAGCAGCCCCCGGGCGGGGTACCAAGAGACCCAGTACTTC
NA	TRBD1	TRBV5-4	TRBJ1-1	CASSWDRGPEAFF	TGTGCCAGCAGCTGGGACAGGGGACCTGAAGCTTTCTTT
NA	NA	TRBV5-1	TRBJ2-7	CASSLGGKLSYEQYF	TGCGCCAGCAGCTTAGGTGGGAAGCTCTCCTACGAGCAGTACTTC
NA	NA	TRBV7-9	TRBJ1-1	CASSLGLGGSEAFF	TGTGCCAGCAGCTTAGGGTTAGGGGGGAGTGAAGCTTTCTTT
NA	TRBD2	TRBV5-1	TRBJ2-5	CASSKGLDGETQYF	TGCGCCAGCAGCAAGGGACTAGACGGCGAGACCCAGTACTTC
NA	NA	TRBV6-6	TRBJ2-5	CASSYSTGETQYF	TGTGCCAGCAGTTACTCGACTGGGGAGACCCAGTACTTC
NA	TRBD2	TRBV6-5	TRBJ2-5	CASSRASGGVETQYF	TGTGCCAGCAGTCGAGCTAGCGGGGGGGTGGAGACCCAGTACTTC
few	NA	TRBV5-6	TRBJ1-5	CASSFFGGGAKPQHF	TGTGCCAGCAGCTTCTTCGGCGGGGGAGCGAAGCCCCAGCATTTT
NA	TRBD1	TRBV5-6	TRBJ2-5	CASSLARGETQYF	TGTGCCAGCAGCTTGGCCAGGGGGGAGACCCAGTACTTC